The 9 T cell receptor beta chains below come from one sample, sequenced in a study of early T cells in non-severe SARS-CoV-2 infection. In TCRdb, the 5' RACE reads were re-called with MiXCR into one record per CDR3 protein. This table holds tens of thousands of distinct CDR3 sequences, approximately 6.1% found once. Sequenced sample: whole blood. Every receptor here comes from an adult who was a healthcare worker with PCR-confirmed SARS-CoV-2 infection or an uninfected control (not recorded which).

The chain recombines TRBV24-1 with TRBJ2-4; 10 bases align to TRBD1. V dropped 4 bases and J dropped 6; count of bases not matched to a gene: 8. The CDR3 totals 16 residues. The germline V gene has CDR1 KGHDR and CDR2 SFDVKD. The CDR3 region is CATSEATGGSRNIQYF. CDR3 coding DNA: TGTGCCACCAGTGAGGCGACAGGGGGCTCGCGAAACATTCAGTACTTC.

This clonotype was found many times. The DNA of the CDR3 is TGTGCCAGCAGTTTATTTATCGTTTACTGGGACAGGGAATACAATGAGCAGTTCTTC. It encodes CASSLFIVYWDREYNEQFF. The chain carries TRBV28 and TRBJ2-1; 9 bases align to TRBD1. Germline V CDR1 and CDR2: MDHEN, SYDVKM. The CDR3 has 19 amino acids. The junction had 14 bases not matched to a gene; V was cut back by 1 base and J by 4 bases.

A few counts support this clonotype. The rearrangement links TRBV12-3 or TRBV12-4 to TRBJ2-1; weak D call: TRBD2 (5 bases). CDR3 length: 15 amino acids. V dropped 3 bases and J dropped 6 bases, with 15 bases sitting between them. CDR3 bases: TGTGCCAGCAGTTTCATCGCTAGCCCTAGCAATGAGCAGTTCTTC. It codes for CASSFIASPSNEQFF.

This clonotype appeared many times. This chain links TRBV28 with TRBJ1-1; 8 nucleotides align to TRBD1. The CDR3 extends over 13 amino acids. Germline CDR1 MDHEN, CDR2 SYDVKM. V lost 5 bases and J lost 4; bases outside the gene matches: 3. CDR3 in DNA: TGTGCCAGCAGTCCAGGGGGCTTCACTGAAGCTTTCTTT. Encoded protein: CASSPGGFTEAFF. The full variable domain, rest sourced from reference TRBV28 and TRBJ1-1, is DVKVTQSSRYLVKRTGEKVFLECVQDMDHENMFWYRQDPGLGLRLIYFSYDVKMKEKGDIPEGYSVSREKKERFSLILESASTNQTSMYLCASSPGGFTEAFFGQGTRLTVV.

This clonotype was observed at least ten times. J is TRBJ2-7 and V is TRBV5-8, with D tentatively TRBD1 or TRBD2 (5 bases each). V gave up 0 bases and J gave up 0 bases, with 7 bases separating them. CDR3 length equals 14 residues. Germline-derived CDR1 and CDR2 are SGHTS and YDEGEE. CDR3 DNA sequence: TGTGCCAGCAGCTTGGCAGGGAGCTCCTACGAGCAGTACTTC. This translates into CASSLAGSSYEQYF. Together with reference TRBV5-8 and TRBJ2-7, the CDR3 gives the full variable domain: EAGVTQSPTHLIKTRGQQATLRCSPISGHTSVYWYQQALGLGLQFLLWYDEGEERNRGNFPPRFSGRQFPNYSSELNVNALELEDSALYLCASSLAGSSYEQYFGPGTRLTVT.

This clonotype appeared a few times. In nucleotides, the CDR3 is TGTGCCAGCAGCTTAGGACCCGTCCCCTACAATGAGCAGTTCTTC. It codes for CASSLGPVPYNEQFF. V gene TRBV11-3 combines with J gene TRBJ2-1; no firm D call. The CDR3 is 15 amino acids. The V and J ends lost 1 base and 2 bases respectively, with 9 bases between them. Germline V gene data show CDR1 as SGHNT and CDR2 as YENEEA.

At least ten counts were recorded for this clonotype. The chain is built from TRBV11-2 and TRBJ1-5; possibly TRBD1 for D (6 bases). Trimming took off 3 bases at V and 5 bases at J, with 8 bases between the two ends. This CDR3 has 13 residues. The germline gives CDR1 SGHAT, CDR2 FQNNGV. CDR3 in DNA: TGTGCCAGCAGCTTTAACAGGGATCAGCCCCAGCATTTT. Amino acid sequence: CASSFNRDQPQHF.

This clonotype was observed many times. The junction departs from germline at one end; a sequencing error may be responsible. The V gene is TRBV20-1, the J gene TRBJ2-1; D remains ambiguous. Germline assignment: CDR1 DFQATT and CDR2 SNEGSKA (reference sequence). The CDR3 sequence is 12 residues long. CDR3 nucleotide sequence: TGCAGTGGTAGACTGGGATACAATGAGCAGTTCTTC. Protein product: CSGRLGYNEQFF.

This chain joins TRBV6-5 and TRBJ1-1; TRBD1 agrees at 7 bases. J lost 3 bases, V lost 6 bases, and 4 bases had no gene match. Germline V gene lookup returns CDR1 MNHEY and CDR2 SVGAGI. This CDR3 has 13 residues. Here the CDR3 DNA reads TGTGCCAGCAGCCTCCAGGGGGACACTGAAGCTTTCTTT. Translated: CASSLQGDTEAFF.